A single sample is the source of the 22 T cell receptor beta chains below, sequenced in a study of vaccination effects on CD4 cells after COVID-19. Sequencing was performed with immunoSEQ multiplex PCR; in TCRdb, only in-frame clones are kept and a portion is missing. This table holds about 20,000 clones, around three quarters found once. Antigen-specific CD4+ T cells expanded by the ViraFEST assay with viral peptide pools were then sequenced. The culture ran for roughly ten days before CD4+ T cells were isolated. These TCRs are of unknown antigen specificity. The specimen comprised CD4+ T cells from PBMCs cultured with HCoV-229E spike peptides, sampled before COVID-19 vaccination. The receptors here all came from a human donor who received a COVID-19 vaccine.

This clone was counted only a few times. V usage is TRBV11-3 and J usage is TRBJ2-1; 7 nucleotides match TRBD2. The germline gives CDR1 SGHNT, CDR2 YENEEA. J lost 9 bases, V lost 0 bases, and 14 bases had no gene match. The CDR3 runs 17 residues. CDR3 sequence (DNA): TGTGCCAGCAGCTTAGATCAGGGCGGGAGCTTCCCCGGTGAGCAGTTCTTC. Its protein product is CASSLDQGGSFPGEQFF.

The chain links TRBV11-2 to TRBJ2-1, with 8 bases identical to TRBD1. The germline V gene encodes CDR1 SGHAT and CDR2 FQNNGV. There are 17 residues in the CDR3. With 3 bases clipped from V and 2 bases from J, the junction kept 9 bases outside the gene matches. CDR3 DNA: TGTGCCAGCAGCTTCCAGGGGGCTAGGGCCACCTACAATGAGCAGTTCTTC. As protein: CASSFQGARATYNEQFF. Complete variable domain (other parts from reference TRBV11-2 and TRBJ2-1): EAGVAQSPRYKIIEKRQSVAFWCNPISGHATLYWYQQILGQGPKLLIQFQNNGVVDDSQLPKDRFSAERLKGVDSTLKIQPAKLEDSAVYLCASSFQGARATYNEQFFGPGTRLTVL.

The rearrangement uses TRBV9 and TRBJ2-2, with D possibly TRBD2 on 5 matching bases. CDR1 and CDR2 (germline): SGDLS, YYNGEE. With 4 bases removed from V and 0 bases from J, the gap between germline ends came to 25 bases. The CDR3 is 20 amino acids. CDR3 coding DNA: TGTGCCAGCAGCCCCCGTCGTTTAACGGGGTTGACCGCGAACACCGGGGAGCTGTTTTTT. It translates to CASSPRRLTGLTANTGELFF. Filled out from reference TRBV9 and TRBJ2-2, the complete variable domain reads DSGVTQTPKHLITATGQRVTLRCSPRSGDLSVYWYQQSLDQGLQFLIQYYNGEERAKGNILERFSAQQFPDLHSELNLSSLELGDSALYFCASSPRRLTGLTANTGELFFGEGSRLTVL.

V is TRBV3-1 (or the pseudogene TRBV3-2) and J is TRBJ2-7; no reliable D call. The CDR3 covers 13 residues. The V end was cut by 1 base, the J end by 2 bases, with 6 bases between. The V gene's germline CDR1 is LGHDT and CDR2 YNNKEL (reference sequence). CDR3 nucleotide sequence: TGTGCCAGCAGCCAAGTTAACACCTACGAGCAGTACTTC. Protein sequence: CASSQVNTYEQYF.

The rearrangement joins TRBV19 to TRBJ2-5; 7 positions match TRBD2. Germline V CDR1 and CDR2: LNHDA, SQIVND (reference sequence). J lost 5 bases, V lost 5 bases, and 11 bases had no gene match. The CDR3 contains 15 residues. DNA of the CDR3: TGTGCCAGTAGTCCATCTAGCGGCGGAGTGGAGACCCAGTACTTC. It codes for CASSPSSGGVETQYF.

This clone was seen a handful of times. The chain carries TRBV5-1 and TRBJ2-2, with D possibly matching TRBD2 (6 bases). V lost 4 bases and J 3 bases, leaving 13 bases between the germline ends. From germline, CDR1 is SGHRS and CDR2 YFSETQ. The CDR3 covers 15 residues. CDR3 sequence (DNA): TGCGCCAGCAGCCAGAGCGGGCCCCACACCGGGGAGCTGTTTTTT. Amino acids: CASSQSGPHTGELFF.

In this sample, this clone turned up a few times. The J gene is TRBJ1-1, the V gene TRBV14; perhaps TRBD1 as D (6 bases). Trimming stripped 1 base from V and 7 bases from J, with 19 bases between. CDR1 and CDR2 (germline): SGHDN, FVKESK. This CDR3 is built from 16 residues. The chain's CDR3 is CASSQGVGARTGEAFF. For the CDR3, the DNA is TGTGCCAGCAGCCAAGGCGTGGGGGCGCGGACGGGTGAAGCTTTCTTT.

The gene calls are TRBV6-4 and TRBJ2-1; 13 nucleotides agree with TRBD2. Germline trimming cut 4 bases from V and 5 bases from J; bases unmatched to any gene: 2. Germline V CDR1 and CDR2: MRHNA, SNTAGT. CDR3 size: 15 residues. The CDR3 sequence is CASSAGTSGDNEQFF. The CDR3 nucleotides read TGTGCCAGCAGTGCCGGGACTAGCGGGGACAATGAGCAGTTCTTC.

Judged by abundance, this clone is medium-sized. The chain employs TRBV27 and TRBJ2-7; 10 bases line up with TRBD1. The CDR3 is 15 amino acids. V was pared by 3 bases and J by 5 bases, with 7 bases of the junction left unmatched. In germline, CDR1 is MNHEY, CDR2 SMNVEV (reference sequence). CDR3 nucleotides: TGTGCCAGCAGTTTCCGCCCGACAGGGGGCCACGAGCAGTACTTC. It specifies CASSFRPTGGHEQYF.

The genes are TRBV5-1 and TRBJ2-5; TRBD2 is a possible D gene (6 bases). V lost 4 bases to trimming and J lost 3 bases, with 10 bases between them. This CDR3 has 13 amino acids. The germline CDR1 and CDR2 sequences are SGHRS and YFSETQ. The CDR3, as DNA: TGCGCCAGCAGCCCCCGACTAGAAGAGACCCAGTACTTC. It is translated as CASSPRLEETQYF.

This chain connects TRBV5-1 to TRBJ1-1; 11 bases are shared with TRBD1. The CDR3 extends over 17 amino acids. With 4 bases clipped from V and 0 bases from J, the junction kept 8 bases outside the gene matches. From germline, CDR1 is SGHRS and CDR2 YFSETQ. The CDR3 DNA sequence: TGCGCCAGCAGCCCGCCGGGACAGGGGGGAGTGAACACTGAAGCTTTCTTT. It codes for CASSPPGQGGVNTEAFF.

CDR3 protein: CASSPGSSTYGYTF. The CDR3 nucleotides read TGCGCCAGCAGCCCGGGATCAAGTACCTATGGCTACACCTTC. The genes are TRBV5-1 and TRBJ1-2; D unresolved. The CDR3 has 14 residues. With 4 bases removed from V and 4 bases from J, the gap between germline ends came to 14 bases. Germline loops: CDR1 SGHRS, CDR2 YFSETQ. The full variable domain, rest sourced from reference TRBV5-1 and TRBJ1-2, is KAGVTQTPRYLIKTRGQQVTLSCSPISGHRSVSWYQQTPGQGLQFLFEYFSETQRNKGNFPGRFSGRQFSNSRSEMNVSTLELGDSALYLCASSPGSSTYGYTFGSGTRLTVV.

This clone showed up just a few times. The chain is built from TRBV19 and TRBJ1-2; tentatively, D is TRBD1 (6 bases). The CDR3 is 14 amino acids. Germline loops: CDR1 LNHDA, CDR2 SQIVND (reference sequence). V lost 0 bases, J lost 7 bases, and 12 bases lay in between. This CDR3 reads CASSIDGGYGGYTF. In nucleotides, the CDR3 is TGTGCCAGTAGTATAGACGGGGGCTATGGTGGCTACACCTTC.

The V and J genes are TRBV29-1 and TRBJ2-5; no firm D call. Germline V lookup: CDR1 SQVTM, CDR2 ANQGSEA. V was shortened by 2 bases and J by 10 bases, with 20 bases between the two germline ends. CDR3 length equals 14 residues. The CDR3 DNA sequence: TGCAGCGTTGAAATAGCCGCGACCCGACGAGGCCAGTACTTC. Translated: CSVEIAATRRGQYF.

CDR3 loop: CASSQDLFGTSETYEQYF. The CDR3 bases are TGTGCCAGCAGCCAAGATCTTTTTGGGACTAGCGAGACCTACGAGCAGTACTTC. The gene calls are TRBV3-1 (or the pseudogene TRBV3-2) and TRBJ2-7; TRBD2 agrees at 10 bases. The CDR3 is made up of 18 amino acids. Germline V gives CDR1 LGHDT, CDR2 YNNKEL (reference sequence). V trimming: 0 bases; J trimming: 2 bases; junction bases outside the gene matches: 10.

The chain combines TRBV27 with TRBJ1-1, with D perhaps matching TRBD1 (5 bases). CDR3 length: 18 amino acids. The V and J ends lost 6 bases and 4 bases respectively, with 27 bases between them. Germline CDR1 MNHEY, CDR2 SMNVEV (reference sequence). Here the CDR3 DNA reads TGTGCCAGCAGCCCAACCACACCGGGGCCGGTTAGGAGCACTGAAGCTTTCTTT. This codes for CASSPTTPGPVRSTEAFF.

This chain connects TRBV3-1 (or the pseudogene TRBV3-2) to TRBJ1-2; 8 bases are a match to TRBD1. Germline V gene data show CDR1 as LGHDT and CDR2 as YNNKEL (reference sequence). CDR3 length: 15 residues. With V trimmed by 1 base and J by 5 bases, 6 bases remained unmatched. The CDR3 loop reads CASSQADRGGYGYTF. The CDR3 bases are TGTGCCAGCAGCCAAGCTGACAGGGGCGGTTATGGCTACACCTTC.

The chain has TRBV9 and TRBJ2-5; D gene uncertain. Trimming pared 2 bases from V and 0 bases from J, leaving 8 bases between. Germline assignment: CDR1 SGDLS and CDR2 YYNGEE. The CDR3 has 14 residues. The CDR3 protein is CASSVLPNQETQYF. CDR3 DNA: TGTGCCAGCAGCGTTTTGCCTAACCAAGAGACCCAGTACTTC.

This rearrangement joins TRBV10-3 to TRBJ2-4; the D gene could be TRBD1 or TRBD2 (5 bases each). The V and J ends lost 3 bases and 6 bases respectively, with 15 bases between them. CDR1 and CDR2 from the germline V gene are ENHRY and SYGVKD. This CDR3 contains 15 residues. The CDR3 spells CAISDYRDGTNIQYF. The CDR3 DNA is TGTGCCATCAGTGATTACCGGGACGGAACAAACATTCAGTACTTC.

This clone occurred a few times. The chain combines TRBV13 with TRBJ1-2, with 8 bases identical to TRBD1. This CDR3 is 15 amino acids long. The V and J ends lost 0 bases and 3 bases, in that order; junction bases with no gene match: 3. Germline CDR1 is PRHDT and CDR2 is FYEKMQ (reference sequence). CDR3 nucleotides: TGTGCCAGCAGCTTAGGCAGGGGGCATGACTATGGCTACACCTTC. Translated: CASSLGRGHDYGYTF.

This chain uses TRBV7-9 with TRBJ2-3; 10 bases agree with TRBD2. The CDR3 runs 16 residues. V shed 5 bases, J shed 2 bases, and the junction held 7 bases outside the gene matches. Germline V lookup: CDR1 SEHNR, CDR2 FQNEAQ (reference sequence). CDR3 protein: CASSQRLAGATDTQYF. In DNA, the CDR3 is TGTGCCAGCAGCCAAAGGCTAGCGGGGGCCACAGATACGCAGTATTTT.

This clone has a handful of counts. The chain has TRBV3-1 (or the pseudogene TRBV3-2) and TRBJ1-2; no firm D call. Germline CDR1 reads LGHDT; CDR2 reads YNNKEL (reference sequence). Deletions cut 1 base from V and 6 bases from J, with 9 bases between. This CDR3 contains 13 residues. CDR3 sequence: CASSQAGGNGYTF. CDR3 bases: TGTGCCAGCAGCCAAGCGGGAGGGAATGGCTACACCTTC.